One and the same sample provided the 17 T cell receptor beta chains below, sequenced in a study of human T cells and chemical hapten exposure. Time point described: patch test 1, 2 weeks after DPC sensitization. Documented treatment: therapeutic diphenylcyclopropenone sensitization with weekly scalp DPC. From the RACE reads, TCRdb called clonotypes with MiXCR, one entry per CDR3 protein. Of around 74,000 distinct CDR3 sequences listed, 25% to 40% are singletons. The sequenced sample was whole blood, obtained in connection with sensitization to the hapten diphenylcyclopropenone (DPC). These receptors all come from a man aged 35 to 55 with alopecia areata. Some clones in this sample may be carry-over from other donors' samples.

This clonotype occurred a few times. This chain connects TRBV20-1 to TRBJ2-3; D gene ambiguous. Germline CDR1 DFQATT, CDR2 SNEGSKA (reference sequence). Trimming cost V 3 bases and J 3 bases, with 19 bases left between them. This CDR3 is built from 16 residues. CDR3 sequence reads: CSARFAVGLRTDTQYF. Here the CDR3 DNA reads TGCAGTGCTAGGTTCGCAGTGGGTCTCAGGACAGATACGCAGTATTTT.

In this sample, this clonotype turned up a few times. The rearrangement links TRBV15 to TRBJ2-5; a weak D match, TRBD1 (5 bases). Germline loops: CDR1 LNHNV, CDR2 YYDKDF (reference sequence). The CDR3 contains 17 residues. The ends were cut back, 0 bases at V and 3 bases at J, with 17 bases in the middle. The CDR3 spells CATSRDPPGAIKETQYF. Written as DNA, the CDR3 is TGTGCCACCAGCAGAGATCCCCCTGGGGCCATTAAAGAGACCCAGTACTTC.

V and J are TRBV27 and TRBJ2-1, with D tentatively TRBD1 or TRBD2 (5 bases each). CDR1 is MNHEY, CDR2 SMNVEV, per germline (reference sequence). Trimming took 3 bases from V and 0 from J, leaving 15 bases between them. This CDR3 spans 17 amino acids. CDR3 coding DNA: TGTGCCAGCAGTTTGGGACCTATGGGCAGCTCCTACAATGAGCAGTTCTTC. It specifies CASSLGPMGSSYNEQFF.

There are many counts of this clonotype. The V and J genes are TRBV18 and TRBJ2-5; D is ambiguous. Looked up from germline, CDR1 is KGHSH and CDR2 is LQKENI. Trimming stripped 3 bases from V and 2 bases from J, with 1 base between. The length of the CDR3 is 11 residues. The CDR3 bases are TGTGCCAGCTCACCGCAAGAGACCCAGTACTTC. This codes for CASSPQETQYF.

This clonotype was picked up a small number of times. J is TRBJ2-3 and V is TRBV2; maybe TRBD1 (5 bases). CDR1 is SNHLY and CDR2 is FYNNEI in the germline V gene. The CDR3 spans 12 residues. The germline V and J ends were trimmed by 5 bases and 4 bases, with 7 bases remaining between them. The CDR3 sequence is CASSKGPDTQYF. Written as DNA, the CDR3 is TGTGCCAGCAGTAAGGGGCCAGATACGCAGTATTTT. Looking up the rest from reference TRBV2 and TRBJ2-3 gives the full variable domain: EPEVTQTPSHQVTQMGQEVILRCVPISNHLYFYWYRQILGQKVEFLVSFYNNEISEKSEIFDDQFSVERPDGSNFTLKIRSTKLEDSAMYFCASSKGPDTQYFGPGTRLTVL.

This chain uses TRBV28 with TRBJ2-1; D uncertain. This CDR3 spans 12 amino acids. In germline, CDR1 is MDHEN, CDR2 SYDVKM. The germline V and J ends were trimmed by 4 bases and 8 bases, with 9 bases remaining between them. Here the CDR3 reads CASSSNLHEQFF. The CDR3 nucleotides are TGTGCCAGCAGTTCCAATTTACATGAGCAGTTCTTC. The variable domain in full, completed from reference TRBV28 and TRBJ2-1, reads DVKVTQSSRYLVKRTGEKVFLECVQDMDHENMFWYRQDPGLGLRLIYFSYDVKMKEKGDIPEGYSVSREKKERFSLILESASTNQTSMYLCASSSNLHEQFFGPGTRLTVL.

The sample holds a few counts of this clonotype. V and J are TRBV4-1 and TRBJ2-1; D is ambiguous. This CDR3 has 12 amino acids. The ends were cut back, 0 bases at V and 8 bases at J, with 5 bases in the middle. Germline V lookup: CDR1 MGHRA, CDR2 YSYEKL. The CDR3 sequence: CASSQDEYEQFF. In nucleotides, the CDR3 is TGCGCCAGCAGCCAAGATGAGTATGAGCAGTTCTTC.

The chain has TRBV20-1 and TRBJ1-6, with TRBD1 matching 7 bases. Trimming removed 1 base from V and 1 base from J; junction bases left unmatched: 10. The CDR3 is 18 amino acids. CDR1 and CDR2 from the germline V gene are DFQATT and SNEGSKA (reference sequence). The CDR3 DNA reads TGCAGTGCTAGAGCGGAGGTGACAGGGAGGTCCTATAATTCACCCCTCCACTTT. Its protein product is CSARAEVTGRSYNSPLHF.

The V and J genes are TRBV20-1 and TRBJ2-5; 7 bases line up with TRBD2. The V segment lost 3 bases and the J segment 2 bases; nucleotides outside the gene matches: 9. The CDR3 loop spans 15 amino acids. The germline CDR1 and CDR2 sequences are DFQATT and SNEGSKA (reference sequence). CDR3 protein: CSASRGRGRQETQYF. For the CDR3, the DNA is TGCAGTGCTAGTCGCGGGCGGGGGAGACAAGAGACCCAGTACTTC.

A few counts support this clonotype. This chain joins TRBV7-9 and TRBJ1-6; D is ambiguous. V was clipped by 11 bases and J by 11 bases, with 13 bases between them. The CDR3 covers 11 residues. Per the germline V gene, CDR1 is SEHNR and CDR2 is FQNEAQ (reference sequence). CDR3 in DNA: TGTGCCGGCTCCTGGGAGCCACCCCTCCACTTT. Translated, it gives CAGSWEPPLHF.

In this sample, this clonotype turned up a few times. This chain links TRBV10-3 with TRBJ2-3; perhaps TRBD2 as D (5 bases). Germline V gene sequence: CDR1 ENHRY, CDR2 SYGVKD. Trimming stripped 2 bases from V and 1 base from J, with 10 bases between. The CDR3 covers 15 residues. The CDR3 here is CAISEGGGGTDTQYF. CDR3 in DNA: TGTGCCATCAGTGAGGGAGGCGGTGGCACAGATACGCAGTATTTT.

The chain links TRBV7-2 to TRBJ2-3; a possible D gene is TRBD2 (6 bases). The V gene lost 2 bases and the J gene lost 0 bases, with 9 bases spanning the gap. This CDR3 is built from 15 residues. Germline loops: CDR1 SGHTA, CDR2 FQGNSA. CDR3 residues: CASSLPSASTDTQYF. Written as DNA, the CDR3 is TGTGCCAGCAGCTTACCTAGCGCGAGCACAGATACGCAGTATTTT.

Only a few counts were recorded for this clonotype. This chain links TRBV12-3 or TRBV12-4 with TRBJ2-1; the D is unclear. The CDR3 totals 12 residues. The V gene lost 4 bases and the J gene lost 7 bases, with 8 bases spanning the gap. The CDR3 loop reads CASSSLSNEQFF. For the CDR3, the DNA is TGTGCCAGCAGTTCTCTCAGTAATGAGCAGTTCTTC.

This sequence joins TRBV9 and TRBJ2-3, with 9 nucleotides matching TRBD2. V was clipped by 4 bases and J by 4 bases; unmatched bases: 16. Germline lookup yields CDR1 SGDLS and CDR2 YYNGEE. The CDR3 is made up of 18 amino acids. CDR3 DNA: TGTGCCAGCAGCCTCTATCGGGCGATAGCGGGAGCCGCAGATACGCAGTATTTT. This gives the protein CASSLYRAIAGAADTQYF.

This chain connects TRBV20-1 to TRBJ2-6, with 11 bases that match TRBD1. In germline, CDR1 is DFQATT, CDR2 SNEGSKA (reference sequence). J gave up 4 bases and V 3 bases, and 11 bases lay outside the gene matches. The CDR3 consists of 18 residues. CDR3 in DNA: TGCAGTGCTAGGCCTCCGGGACAGGGGGTTTCAGGGGCCAACGTCCTGACTTTC. It encodes CSARPPGQGVSGANVLTF.

This chain joins TRBV12-3 or TRBV12-4 and TRBJ2-7; 11 positions match TRBD2. This CDR3 is 13 amino acids long. V was clipped by 2 bases and J by 6 bases; unmatched bases: 0. The chain's CDR3 is CASSLLAGGEQYF. The CDR3 DNA is TGTGCCAGCAGTTTACTAGCGGGAGGCGAGCAGTACTTC.

Comments on this clonotype: Its ends do not fully match the called genes, so a read error is possible. The chain joins TRBV7-9 to TRBJ2-7; 12 bases are shared with TRBD1. This CDR3 region has 18 residues. Germline loops: CDR1 SEHNR, CDR2 FQNEAQ (reference sequence). CDR3 sequence (DNA): TGTGCCAGCAGCGTAGCAGGGACAGGGGGCGGAGGCTCCTACGAGCAGTACTTC. Its translation: CASSVAGTGGGGSYEQYF.